This T cell receptor beta chain emerged from a study of T cell responses to AZD1222 COVID-19 vaccine. This CDR3 region has 13 residues. Unmatched junction bases numbered 1, after V lost 6 bases and J lost 0 bases. Germline lookup yields CDR1 ENHRY and CDR2 SYGVKD. Clones were sequenced by immunoSEQ multiplex PCR, and TCRdb holds only the in-frame ones, with some missing. Of 70,000 to 95,000 clones listed, around 93% were seen once; the top ten hold roughly 8%. This clone was picked up a small number of times. The rearrangement links TRBV10-3 to TRBJ1-1; TRBD1 matches 7 bases. The TCR was taken from an adult who received the AZD1222 COVID-19 vaccine. The starting material was peripheral blood, obtained 28 days after the second AZD1222 dose. The CDR3 protein is CAIRGTVNTEAFF. DNA for the CDR3: TGTGCCATCAGGGGGACAGTGAACACTGAAGCTTTCTTT.